A selection of T cell receptor beta chains follows, all from one sample in a study of blood T cells in healthy people across ages. TCRdb re-derived calls from the 5' RACE reads in MiXCR, one entry per CDR3 protein. The data contain about 640,000 distinct CDR3 sequences, roughly 58% of them singletons. The source material was blood. All receptors derive from a man between 60 and 75 years old in good health. Both conserved end residues are part of each CDR3. Fields, in order: J gene, V gene, CDR3 protein.

>TRBJ2-5|TRBV6-5
CASTLAGAGGTQYF
>TRBJ2-1|TRBV2
CASSEDTYNEQFF
>TRBJ2-5|TRBV29-1
CSAADSGADQETQYF
>TRBJ2-7|TRBV28
CASSAARGASYEQYF
>TRBJ1-4|TRBV18
CASSPPRDRVGEKLFF
>TRBJ2-6|TRBV7-9
CASSFGTGPPGANVLTF
>TRBJ1-1|TRBV12-3/TRBV12-4
CASSFISQNTEAFF
>TRBJ1-2|TRBV3-1
CASNVEGADYGYTF
>TRBJ2-1|TRBV5-1
CASTLPTGGSGEQFF
>TRBJ2-5|TRBV5-1
CASSLSGTSHEQYF
>TRBJ2-2|TRBV9
CASSVAGASFGKLFF
>TRBJ2-3|TRBV5-1
CASSGGESPDTQYF
>TRBJ1-5|TRBV5-1
CASLTTGGGQGYHRPQHF
>TRBJ1-3|TRBV29-1
CSVERDSSGNTIYF
>TRBJ2-5|TRBV7-9
CASSLAGTSGGDPQYF
>TRBJ2-6|TRBV2
CASSGDRTGTGANVLTF
>TRBJ2-1|TRBV5-1
CASSIVGNEQFF
>.|TRBV6-2/TRBV6-3
CASSYSAAGVETQYF
>TRBJ1-3|TRBV2
CASSGDRGSGNTIYF
>TRBJ1-5|TRBV12-1
CASSFGGTGGLSNQPQHF
>TRBJ2-5|TRBV11-2
CASSRDGAQETQYF
>TRBJ2-4|TRBV21-1
CASSKGRPRKHIQYF
>TRBJ2-6|TRBV13
CASSLTGPTSGANVLTF
>TRBJ1-4|TRBV6-5
CASTPSGSTNEKLFF
>TRBJ2-5|TRBV14
CASSQDRFSFQETQYF
>TRBJ2-3|TRBV12-3/TRBV12-4
CASSLAVLADTQYF
>TRBJ2-3|TRBV3-1
CASSPQQGGTQYF